Listed here are 29 T cell receptor beta chains from one sample, sequenced in a study of blood T cell repertoires in COVID-19. Sequencing used immunoSEQ multiplex PCR; TCRdb keeps in-frame clones, though not all of them. The sample has roughly 200,000 clones; roughly 86% are singletons. The sample consisted of PBMCs or T cells enriched from blood (not recorded which). The receptors derive from a woman aged 25 to 39 who had recovered from COVID-19.

The chain is built from TRBV7-3 and TRBJ2-2; 10 nucleotides agree with TRBD2. Germline CDR1 is SGHTA and CDR2 is FQGTGA. The CDR3 is 15 residues long. Trimming at V came to 5 bases and at J to 5 bases, leaving 5 bases not matched to a gene. DNA for the CDR3: TGTGCCAGCAGCACGTTAGCGGGAGGTACCGGGGAGCTGTTTTTT. It codes for CASSTLAGGTGELFF.

The V call is TRBV6-1, the J call TRBJ2-1, with 10 bases lining up with TRBD2. This CDR3 is built from 17 residues. The ends lost 0 bases at V and 6 bases at J; junction bases unmatched: 8. Germline lookup yields CDR1 MNHNS and CDR2 SASEGT. As DNA, the CDR3 is TGTGCCAGCAGTGAAGCTGGAAGCGGGAGGGCCTCCAATGAGCAGTTCTTC. The encoded protein is CASSEAGSGRASNEQFF.

This chain links TRBV10-3 with TRBJ2-3, with 11 bases that match TRBD2. The length of the CDR3 is 15 residues. Germline V gives CDR1 ENHRY, CDR2 SYGVKD. With 7 bases clipped from V and 0 bases from J, the junction kept 3 bases outside the gene matches. CDR3 coding DNA: TGTGCCATCAAGACTAGCGGGATTAGCACAGATACGCAGTATTTT. This gives the protein CAIKTSGISTDTQYF.

The rearrangement joins TRBV7-9 to TRBJ1-5; no reliable D call. The CDR3 is made up of 14 amino acids. In germline, CDR1 is SEHNR, CDR2 FQNEAQ (reference sequence). Trimming left V 5 bases short and J 2 bases short, with 10 bases between. In nucleotides, the CDR3 is TGTGCCAGCAGCCCGGGATTAGGCAATCAGCCCCAGCATTTT. Protein: CASSPGLGNQPQHF.

The J gene is TRBJ1-1, the V gene TRBV19, with D hard to call. The CDR3 has 14 residues. The V gene's germline CDR1 is LNHDA and CDR2 SQIVND (reference sequence). Trimming left V 3 bases short and J 8 bases short, with 16 bases between. In nucleotides, the CDR3 is TGTGCCAGTAGTATCTCACCCCGGGGAATGGAAGCTTTCTTT. It specifies CASSISPRGMEAFF.

CDR3: CASSQGQNTEAFF. Written as DNA, the CDR3 is TGCGCCAGCAGCCAAGGACAGAACACTGAAGCTTTCTTT. The chain couples TRBV4-1 to TRBJ1-1; D ambiguous. CDR3 length: 13 amino acids. The germline CDR1 and CDR2 sequences are MGHRA and YSYEKL. The ends were cut back, 1 base at V and 1 base at J, with 4 bases in the middle.

This clone was seen only a few times. The chain joins TRBV27 to TRBJ2-7, with 10 bases fitting TRBD2. This CDR3 contains 15 residues. V dropped 2 bases and J dropped 7; count of bases not matched to a gene: 8. In germline, CDR1 is MNHEY, CDR2 SMNVEV (reference sequence). CDR3: CASSLGSGRIGEQYF. The DNA for the CDR3 is TGTGCCAGCAGTTTAGGTAGCGGGAGGATCGGGGAGCAGTACTTC.

This chain joins TRBV6-1 and TRBJ2-7, with 11 bases matching TRBD1. Germline V lookup: CDR1 MNHNS, CDR2 SASEGT. J was trimmed by 5 bases and V by 3 bases; bases with no gene match: 6. CDR3 length equals 15 residues. The CDR3 spells CASSDAGTGGDEQYF. The CDR3 DNA reads as TGTGCCAGCAGTGATGCCGGGACAGGGGGAGACGAGCAGTACTTC.

V usage is TRBV19 and J usage is TRBJ1-2; no firm D call. The CDR3 loop spans 11 amino acids. Trimming pared 10 bases from V and 3 bases from J, leaving 9 bases between. CDR1 and CDR2 from the germline V gene are LNHDA and SQIVND (reference sequence). As DNA, the CDR3 is TGTGCCACCCTTTTTCACTATGGCTACACCTTC. It encodes CATLFHYGYTF.

This chain links TRBV19 with TRBJ2-1, with D possibly matching TRBD1 (5 bases). This CDR3 contains 14 residues. Germline V gives CDR1 LNHDA, CDR2 SQIVND (reference sequence). V lost 6 bases and J 0 bases, leaving 9 bases between the germline ends. As DNA, the CDR3 is TGTGCCAGTAGAACCCAGGGCTCCTACAATGAGCAGTTCTTC. Protein sequence: CASRTQGSYNEQFF.

The CDR3 spells CASSIDGGQGGQPQHF. The CDR3 nucleotides read TGTGCCAGTAGTATCGATGGAGGACAGGGAGGTCAGCCCCAGCATTTT. This chain links TRBV19 with TRBJ1-5, with 8 nucleotides matching TRBD1. From germline, CDR1 is LNHDA and CDR2 SQIVND (reference sequence). V was clipped by 3 bases and J by 6 bases; unmatched bases: 10. The CDR3 length is 16 residues.

This clone has more than one count but fewer than ten. V gene TRBV19 combines with J gene TRBJ1-4, with 9 bases identical to TRBD1. CDR3 length: 15 amino acids. V lost 4 bases and J lost 7; bases outside the gene matches: 7. The germline V gene encodes CDR1 LNHDA and CDR2 SQIVND (reference sequence). The CDR3 DNA reads TGTGCCAGTAGTACAGGACAGGGGATTCGTGAAAAACTGTTTTTT. It is translated as CASSTGQGIREKLFF.

With respect to this clone: A read error may account for a junction end that differs from germline. This sequence joins TRBV7-7 and TRBJ2-7; TRBD1 matches at 10 bases. The CDR3 has 19 amino acids. The germline V gene encodes CDR1 SSHAT and CDR2 FNYEAQ (reference sequence). The CDR3 nucleotides are TGTGCTAGCATCTTTAATGGGGACTTCCCCGGGACAGGGGCCTACGAGCAGTACTTC. Its translation: CASIFNGDFPGTGAYEQYF.

V usage is TRBV13 and J usage is TRBJ2-1; the match to TRBD2 covers 10 bases. The CDR3 consists of 15 residues. Per the germline V gene, CDR1 is PRHDT and CDR2 is FYEKMQ (reference sequence). Germline trimming cut 1 base from V and 8 bases from J; bases unmatched to any gene: 5. The CDR3 sequence is CASSLVLAGRDEQFF. The DNA of the CDR3 is TGTGCCAGCAGCTTAGTACTAGCGGGGAGGGATGAGCAGTTCTTC.

The chain links TRBV20-1 to TRBJ2-3; 7 positions agree with TRBD2. V trimming: 6 bases; J trimming: 6 bases; junction bases outside the gene matches: 3. The CDR3 runs to 11 residues. Per the germline V gene, CDR1 is DFQATT and CDR2 is SNEGSKA (reference sequence). As DNA, the CDR3 is TGCAGTGCAAAACTAGCGGATACGCAGTATTTT. Translated, it gives CSAKLADTQYF.

This chain connects TRBV19 to TRBJ1-5; 9 positions match TRBD1. The CDR3 has 16 residues. The V gene's germline CDR1 is LNHDA and CDR2 SQIVND (reference sequence). V lost 5 bases, J lost 6 bases, and 11 bases stayed unmatched. The CDR3 loop reads CASSGGDRVGFQPQHF. The CDR3 DNA reads TGTGCCAGTAGTGGGGGGGACAGGGTAGGATTTCAGCCCCAGCATTTT.

The chain recombines TRBV7-2 with TRBJ2-1; 9 nucleotides line up with TRBD2. CDR3 length: 15 residues. The junction had 3 bases not matched to a gene; V was cut back by 1 base and J by 5 bases. CDR1 and CDR2 from the germline V gene are SGHTA and FQGNSA. The chain's CDR3 is CASSLGTSGHNEQFF. The CDR3 nucleotides read TGTGCCAGCAGCTTAGGAACTAGCGGGCACAATGAGCAGTTCTTC.

In this sample, this clone turned up a few times. This chain uses TRBV2 with TRBJ2-5, with D maybe TRBD1 (6 bases). Germline CDR1 and CDR2: SNHLY and FYNNEI. V dropped 7 bases and J dropped 5 bases, with 17 bases sitting between them. This CDR3 has 14 amino acids. CDR3 sequence reads: CASTAQGRGETQYF. The CDR3 DNA reads TGTGCCAGCACGGCACAGGGCCGAGGGGAGACCCAGTACTTC.

The genes are TRBV7-9 and TRBJ2-7; possibly TRBD1 for D (6 bases). The CDR3 is 13 residues long. Trimming took 5 bases from V and 3 from J, leaving 11 bases between them. Looked up from germline, CDR1 is SEHNR and CDR2 is FQNEAQ (reference sequence). CDR3 residues: CASSPRTDYEQYF. CDR3 sequence (DNA): TGTGCCAGCAGCCCTAGGACAGACTACGAGCAGTACTTC.

The V gene is TRBV19, the J gene TRBJ1-1; D gene ambiguous. CDR3 size: 14 residues. Germline V lookup: CDR1 LNHDA, CDR2 SQIVND (reference sequence). Trimming removed 5 bases at V and 11 bases at J, with 21 bases between. The CDR3 loop is CASSSSEVLVDAFF. The CDR3 DNA sequence: TGTGCCAGTAGTTCCTCCGAGGTGTTGGTAGATGCTTTCTTT.

The table lists this clone with a count of one. The CDR3 loop is CASSQGVREISYNEQFF. The CDR3, as DNA: TGCGCCAGCAGCCAAGGGGTCCGGGAGATCTCCTACAATGAGCAGTTCTTC. The V call is TRBV4-1, the J call TRBJ2-1, with D possibly TRBD2 on 6 matching bases. The CDR3 extends over 17 amino acids. The germline CDR1 and CDR2 sequences are MGHRA and YSYEKL. With 1 base removed from V and 0 bases from J, the gap between germline ends came to 13 bases.

This chain connects TRBV19 to TRBJ1-1, with TRBD1 matching over 8 bases. V lost 2 bases and J lost 1; bases outside the gene matches: 9. Germline V lookup: CDR1 LNHDA, CDR2 SQIVND (reference sequence). The CDR3 has 17 amino acids. The CDR3 is CASSISARGLQNTEAFF. Here the CDR3 DNA reads TGTGCCAGTAGTATATCGGCCAGGGGGCTTCAGAACACTGAAGCTTTCTTT.

Only one count was recorded for this clone. The chain joins TRBV7-2 to TRBJ2-2; TRBD2 aligns across 7 bases. The germline V gene encodes CDR1 SGHTA and CDR2 FQGNSA. V was pared by 3 bases and J by 4 bases, with 11 bases of the junction left unmatched. There are 17 residues in the CDR3. For the CDR3, the DNA is TGTGCCAGCAGCTTTGCGGGGGTGGGTGCGGTCACCGGGGAGCTGTTTTTT. Residues: CASSFAGVGAVTGELFF.

The gene calls are TRBV5-5 and TRBJ2-7, with D hard to call. The length of the CDR3 is 14 residues. The V end was cut by 0 bases, the J end by 4 bases, with 11 bases between. Germline loops: CDR1 SGHKS, CDR2 YYEKEE (reference sequence). CDR3 in DNA: TGTGCCAGCAGCTTGGGCGGTAGAAATTACGAGCAGTACTTC. Residues: CASSLGGRNYEQYF.

The rearrangement uses TRBV3-1 (or the pseudogene TRBV3-2) and TRBJ1-6; the D gene is possibly TRBD1 (6 bases). V lost 5 bases to trimming and J lost 8 bases, with 13 bases between them. From germline, CDR1 is LGHDT and CDR2 YNNKEL (reference sequence). This CDR3 is 14 amino acids long. CDR3: CASSFDQGYSPLHF. CDR3 sequence (DNA): TGTGCCAGCAGCTTCGATCAGGGGTATTCACCCCTCCACTTT.

The chain recombines TRBV14 with TRBJ1-1; D uncertain. The CDR3 has 13 residues. CDR1 and CDR2 (germline): SGHDN, FVKESK. Trimming took off 3 bases at V and 3 bases at J, with 8 bases between the two ends. CDR3 sequence: CASSHLSYTEAFF. CDR3 sequence (DNA): TGTGCCAGCAGCCACTTGTCGTACACTGAAGCTTTCTTT.

On this clone itself: A junction end diverges from the germline sequence, so it may reflect a read error. This rearrangement joins TRBV7-9 to TRBJ2-2, with 10 bases aligning to TRBD1. The CDR3 sequence is 16 residues long. The V gene's germline CDR1 is SEHNR and CDR2 FQNEAQ (reference sequence). The CDR3 DNA is TGTGCCAGCAGCCTAGCCGGGACAGGGGCCACCGGGGAGCTGTTTTTT. Translating gives CASSLAGTGATGELFF.

The genes are TRBV2 and TRBJ1-2; 8 nucleotides agree with TRBD1. CDR1 SNHLY and CDR2 FYNNEI come from the germline V gene. V shed 6 bases and J 6 bases; nucleotides not matched to a gene: 9. The CDR3 consists of 14 residues. The CDR3 DNA reads as TGTGCCAGCAGAGAGGGCAGGGGGCCTAATGGCTACACCTTC. Its translation: CASREGRGPNGYTF.

This clone was observed a few times. This chain links TRBV18 with TRBJ2-7, with 7 bases fitting TRBD1. From germline, CDR1 is KGHSH and CDR2 LQKENI. The V segment lost 6 bases and the J segment 6 bases; nucleotides outside the gene matches: 8. The CDR3 consists of 13 residues. As DNA, the CDR3 is TGTGCCAGCTCCAACGACAGGGTCTCCGAGCAGTACTTC. It codes for CASSNDRVSEQYF.